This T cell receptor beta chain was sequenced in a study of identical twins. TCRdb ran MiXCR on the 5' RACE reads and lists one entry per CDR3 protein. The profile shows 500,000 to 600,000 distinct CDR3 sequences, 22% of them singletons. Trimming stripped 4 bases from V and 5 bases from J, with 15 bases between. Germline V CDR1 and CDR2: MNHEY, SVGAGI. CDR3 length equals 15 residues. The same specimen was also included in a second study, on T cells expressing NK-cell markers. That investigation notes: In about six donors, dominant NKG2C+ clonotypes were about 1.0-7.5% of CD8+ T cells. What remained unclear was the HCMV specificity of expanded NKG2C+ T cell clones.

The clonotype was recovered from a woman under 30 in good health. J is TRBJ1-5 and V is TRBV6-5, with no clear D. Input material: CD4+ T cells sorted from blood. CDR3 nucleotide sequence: TGTGCCAGCAGTTCCTGGCGCGATGTCGATCAGCCCCAGCATTTT. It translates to CASSSWRDVDQPQHF.